A single sample is the source of the 30 T cell receptor beta chains below, sequenced in a study of technical replicates of blood from several donors. Profiling relied on immunoSEQ multiplex PCR, and the TCRdb table lists in-frame clones only, not all of them. Here the sample spans fewer than 65,000 clones, 85% to 90% being singletons. The sample was PBMCs. The source of these receptors is a human donor in good health. Some clones in this sample may be carry-over from other donors' samples.

This chain joins TRBV7-9 and TRBJ1-1, with 10 bases matching TRBD1. Per germline, CDR1 SEHNR and CDR2 FQNEAQ (reference sequence). This CDR3 contains 15 residues. V dropped 5 bases and J dropped 6; count of bases not matched to a gene: 9. The CDR3 nucleotides read TGTGCCAGCAGCGCGGGACAGGGGTGGTTCTCTGAAGCTTTCTTT. Encoded protein: CASSAGQGWFSEAFF.

J is TRBJ2-3 and V is TRBV7-2; TRBD2 matches 13 bases. The germline V gene has CDR1 SGHTA and CDR2 FQGNSA. J gave up 6 bases and V 5 bases, and 11 bases lay outside the gene matches. The CDR3 has 17 amino acids. CDR3 sequence reads: CASSKGGLAGSIDTQYF. The CDR3 DNA follows: TGTGCCAGCAGCAAGGGGGGACTAGCGGGGAGTATCGATACGCAGTATTTT.

This rearrangement joins TRBV6-6 to TRBJ2-7; 8 bases are a match to TRBD2. Germline V lookup: CDR1 MNHNY, CDR2 SVGAGI (reference sequence). CDR3 length: 15 amino acids. V shed 6 bases and J 2 bases; nucleotides not matched to a gene: 9. The chain's CDR3 is CASSLPQRGTYEQYF. The CDR3 DNA reads as TGTGCCAGCAGCCTCCCCCAGCGGGGGACCTACGAGCAGTACTTC.

The chain uses TRBV2 and TRBJ2-1; 10 nucleotides line up with TRBD1. The germline V gene has CDR1 SNHLY and CDR2 FYNNEI. The junction had 9 bases not matched to a gene; V was cut back by 5 bases and J by 5 bases. CDR3 length equals 16 residues. The chain's CDR3 is CASSSPGQGTHNEQFF. The DNA of the CDR3 is TGTGCCAGCAGTTCTCCGGGACAGGGGACCCACAATGAGCAGTTCTTC.

The V gene is TRBV7-9, the J gene TRBJ2-5, with a possible D match to TRBD2 (7 bases). CDR1 is SEHNR, CDR2 FQNEAQ, per germline (reference sequence). The CDR3 is made up of 15 amino acids. V shed 5 bases and J shed 1 base, with 14 bases lying between them. CDR3 bases: TGTGCCAGCAGCCCCCGGGGGGCCGTCCAAGAGACCCAGTACTTC. Translated: CASSPRGAVQETQYF. Together with reference TRBV7-9 and TRBJ2-5, the CDR3 gives the full variable domain: DTGVSQNPRHKITKRGQNVTFRCDPISEHNRLYWYRQTLGQGPEFLTYFQNEAQLEKSRLLSDRFSAERPKGSFSTLEIQRTEQGDSAMYLCASSPRGAVQETQYFGPGTRLLVL.

This clone was counted a single time. This chain uses TRBV7-6 with TRBJ2-7, with 12 bases aligning to TRBD2. This CDR3 is built from 15 residues. V dropped 5 bases and J dropped 6; count of bases not matched to a gene: 8. Germline values: CDR1 SGHVS, CDR2 FNYEAQ. The DNA for the CDR3 is TGTGCCAGCAGCCCTGGGGCGGGACTAGCGGGCGAGCAGTACTTC. It yields the protein CASSPGAGLAGEQYF.

This clone was observed a single time. V usage is TRBV6-6 and J usage is TRBJ2-1, with D hard to call. Germline assignment: CDR1 MNHNY and CDR2 SVGAGI (reference sequence). The CDR3 spans 15 residues. Trimming cost V 0 bases and J 4 bases, with 10 bases left between them. The CDR3 is CASSYSSTLYNEQFF. The CDR3 nucleotides are TGTGCCAGCAGTTACTCGAGCACCCTATACAATGAGCAGTTCTTC.

The chain joins TRBV6-1 to TRBJ1-5; TRBD1 might be the D (6 bases). Germline-derived CDR1 and CDR2 are MNHNS and SASEGT. V dropped 6 bases and J dropped 0 bases, with 12 bases sitting between them. The CDR3 covers 15 residues. Here the CDR3 reads CASRMGGPSNQPQHF. CDR3 coding DNA: TGTGCCAGCAGGATGGGGGGGCCTAGCAATCAGCCCCAGCATTTT.

This rearrangement joins TRBV18 to TRBJ2-3, with D unclear. Trimming took off 1 base at V and 6 bases at J, with 11 bases between the two ends. Per the germline V gene, CDR1 is KGHSH and CDR2 is LQKENI. The CDR3 covers 14 residues. CDR3 sequence (DNA): TGTGCCAGCTCACCACTTACTGCGCCCGATACGCAGTATTTT. Translation: CASSPLTAPDTQYF.

The chain couples TRBV5-1 to TRBJ2-7; 8 bases line up with TRBD2. The length of the CDR3 is 15 residues. Germline V CDR1 and CDR2: SGHRS, YFSETQ. V lost 1 base, J lost 4 bases, and 7 bases stayed unmatched. The DNA for the CDR3 is TGCGCCAGCAGCTTGACCGCGGGGGGCCCTTACGAGCAGTACTTC. It codes for CASSLTAGGPYEQYF.

V gene TRBV2 combines with J gene TRBJ2-7, with 7 bases matching TRBD1. The length of the CDR3 is 14 residues. J gave up 3 bases and V 3 bases, and 5 bases lay outside the gene matches. Germline V gives CDR1 SNHLY, CDR2 FYNNEI. This CDR3 is CASSERQGIYEQYF. CDR3 nucleotides: TGTGCCAGCAGTGAGAGACAGGGAATCTACGAGCAGTACTTC.

The CDR3 region is CASGEGYQPQHF. DNA of the CDR3: TGTGCCAGCGGGGAGGGTTATCAGCCCCAGCATTTT. The rearrangement links TRBV6-6 to TRBJ1-5; no clear D gene. This CDR3 region has 12 residues. Looked up from germline, CDR1 is MNHNY and CDR2 is SVGAGI (reference sequence). V was shortened by 8 bases and J by 5 bases, with 10 bases between the two germline ends.

V and J are TRBV7-8 and TRBJ2-4; D possibly corresponds to TRBD1 (6 bases). The V gene's germline CDR1 is SGHVS and CDR2 FQNEAQ. CDR3 length: 14 amino acids. The V and J ends lost 6 bases and 7 bases respectively, with 16 bases between them. The DNA of the CDR3 is TGTGCCAGCAGTACAACAGGGCCCCTGAACATTCAGTACTTC. This sequence encodes CASSTTGPLNIQYF.

The J gene is TRBJ1-2, the V gene TRBV7-2, with 8 bases fitting TRBD1. Trimming at V came to 5 bases and at J to 0 bases, leaving 2 bases not matched to a gene. The CDR3 is 14 residues long. Germline assignment: CDR1 SGHTA and CDR2 FQGNSA. Written as DNA, the CDR3 is TGTGCCAGCAGCACAGGGGGGTCTAACTATGGCTACACCTTC. Translation gives CASSTGGSNYGYTF.

The J gene is TRBJ2-2, the V gene TRBV27; TRBD2 might be the D (6 bases). V lost 2 bases to trimming and J lost 3 bases, with 10 bases between them. The V gene's germline CDR1 is MNHEY and CDR2 SMNVEV (reference sequence). This CDR3 is built from 15 residues. The CDR3, as DNA: TGTGCCAGCAGTTTAGGCGGGGTCTACACCGGGGAGCTGTTTTTT. It specifies CASSLGGVYTGELFF.

This rearrangement joins TRBV4-3 to TRBJ1-4, with TRBD1 as a possible D gene (5 bases). Germline assignment: CDR1 LGHNA and CDR2 YSLEER. The V end lost 0 bases, the J end lost 10 bases, and 18 bases lay between the germline ends. The CDR3 totals 16 residues. The CDR3 here is CASSQENLGTPGKLFF. In DNA, the CDR3 is TGCGCCAGCAGCCAAGAGAATCTGGGGACTCCGGGAAAACTGTTTTTT.

The V and J genes are TRBV5-4 and TRBJ1-2; D gene ambiguous. Trimming removed 6 bases from V and 3 bases from J, with 15 bases in between. The CDR3 consists of 14 residues. Germline CDR1 and CDR2: SGHNT and YYREEE (reference sequence). The CDR3 here is CASTSIQRHYGYTF. The CDR3 DNA sequence: TGTGCCAGCACCAGCATCCAGCGCCACTATGGCTACACCTTC.

The rearrangement joins TRBV18 to TRBJ2-2; a possible D gene is TRBD2 (6 bases). The CDR3 contains 15 residues. CDR1 and CDR2 (germline): KGHSH, LQKENI. V lost 3 bases and J 2 bases, leaving 10 bases between the germline ends. The CDR3 reads CASSPGTLNTGELFF. The CDR3 DNA follows: TGTGCCAGCTCACCCGGGACTCTAAACACCGGGGAGCTGTTTTTT. Drawing the rest from reference TRBV18 and TRBJ2-2, the complete variable domain is NAGVMQNPRHLVRRRGQEARLRCSPMKGHSHVYWYRQLPEEGLKFMVYLQKENIIDESGMPKERFSAEFPKEGPSILRIQQVVRGDSAAYFCASSPGTLNTGELFFGEGSRLTVL.

This chain uses TRBV27 with TRBJ2-1; 13 bases agree with TRBD2. V shed 6 bases and J 3 bases; nucleotides not matched to a gene: 2. This CDR3 is 15 amino acids long. CDR1 and CDR2 from the germline V gene are MNHEY and SMNVEV (reference sequence). The CDR3 loop is CASSRLAGGYNEQFF. As DNA, the CDR3 is TGTGCCAGCAGCCGACTAGCGGGGGGCTACAATGAGCAGTTCTTC.

The CDR3 sequence is CASSSDKFPTNYGYTF. In DNA form, the CDR3 reads TGTGCCAGCAGTTCCGACAAGTTTCCAACTAACTATGGCTACACCTTC. This chain uses TRBV6-5 with TRBJ1-2; D ambiguous. This CDR3 comprises 16 residues. V lost 4 bases and J lost 0, with 15 bases in between. CDR1 and CDR2 from the germline V gene are MNHEY and SVGAGI.

This clone appeared a few times. This chain links TRBV30 with TRBJ1-5; no clear D gene. Germline V gene lookup returns CDR1 GTSNPN and CDR2 SVGIG (reference sequence). The CDR3 is made up of 12 amino acids. V was shortened by 1 base and J by 9 bases, with 10 bases between the two germline ends. CDR3 DNA: TGTGCCTGGAGTGAAGGCCGGGGGCCCCAGCATTTT. This encodes CAWSEGRGPQHF.

The chain employs TRBV11-2 and TRBJ2-7; tentative D call: TRBD2 (6 bases). This CDR3 has 15 residues. Trimming stripped 5 bases from V and 1 base from J, with 15 bases between. CDR1 SGHAT and CDR2 FQNNGV come from the germline V gene. CDR3 residues: CASSPTRGSSYEQYF. In DNA form, the CDR3 reads TGTGCCAGCAGCCCTACGCGGGGTTCGTCCTACGAGCAGTACTTC.

The chain is built from TRBV7-2 and TRBJ2-5; 8 bases align to TRBD1. The CDR3 contains 12 residues. After removal of 7 bases from V and 7 bases from J, the junction contained 5 bases not matched to a gene. CDR1 is SGHTA, CDR2 FQGNSA, per germline. The DNA of the CDR3 is TGTGCCAGCACCCCAGGGGGCGGGACCCAGTACTTC. This gives the protein CASTPGGGTQYF.

This chain uses TRBV4-3 with TRBJ2-3; TRBD1 aligns across 8 bases. This CDR3 contains 15 residues. With V trimmed by 4 bases and J by 5 bases, 8 bases remained unmatched. Per the germline V gene, CDR1 is LGHNA and CDR2 is YSLEER. CDR3 in amino acids: CASSRESTGVDTQYF. CDR3 nucleotides: TGCGCCAGCAGCCGAGAATCGACAGGGGTAGATACGCAGTATTTT.

This clone occurred a few times. The rearrangement uses TRBV15 and TRBJ2-2; 7 bases fit TRBD1. Germline CDR1 reads LNHNV; CDR2 reads YYDKDF (reference sequence). The J segment lost 5 bases and the V segment lost 4 bases, leaving 7 bases of the junction unmatched. This CDR3 spans 15 amino acids. CDR3 in amino acids: CATSNGQAVTGELFF. The CDR3, as DNA: TGTGCCACCAGCAATGGACAGGCAGTTACCGGGGAGCTGTTTTTT. The full variable domain, rest sourced from reference TRBV15 and TRBJ2-2, is DAMVIQNPRYQVTQFGKPVTLSCSQTLNHNVMYWYQQKSSQAPKLLFHYYDKDFNNEADTPDNFQSRRPNTSFCFLDIRSPGLGDTAMYLCATSNGQAVTGELFFGEGSRLTVL.

The chain recombines TRBV9 with TRBJ2-3; TRBD1 matches 7 bases. Trimming cost V 4 bases and J 2 bases; bases outside gene matches: 7. The CDR3 spans 15 residues. The germline V gene encodes CDR1 SGDLS and CDR2 YYNGEE. CDR3 loop: CASSPRDRTTDTQYF. In DNA, the CDR3 is TGTGCCAGCAGCCCTAGGGACAGAACCACAGATACGCAGTATTTT.

The chain uses TRBV15 and TRBJ2-5, with 7 bases matching TRBD1. CDR3 length: 14 residues. CDR1 LNHNV and CDR2 YYDKDF come from the germline V gene (reference sequence). V lost 5 bases, J lost 1 base, and 4 bases stayed unmatched. The CDR3 DNA follows: TGTGCCACCAGCTCGGGACAGACCCAAGAGACCCAGTACTTC. This sequence encodes CATSSGQTQETQYF. The full variable domain, rest sourced from reference TRBV15 and TRBJ2-5, is DAMVIQNPRYQVTQFGKPVTLSCSQTLNHNVMYWYQQKSSQAPKLLFHYYDKDFNNEADTPDNFQSRRPNTSFCFLDIRSPGLGDTAMYLCATSSGQTQETQYFGPGTRLLVL.

The chain has TRBV6-5 and TRBJ1-2, with unresolved D. Trimming pared 6 bases from V and 4 bases from J, leaving 15 bases between. Germline V gives CDR1 MNHEY, CDR2 SVGAGI. The CDR3 consists of 14 residues. CDR3 DNA sequence: TGTGCCAGCAGGCGAGGTGGGTTAGGCTATGGCTACACCTTC. Encoded protein: CASRRGGLGYGYTF.

The chain links TRBV19 to TRBJ1-1, with 8 positions matching TRBD1. The CDR3 consists of 14 residues. Trimming took 6 bases from V and 1 from J; bases not matched to a gene: 4. The germline V gene has CDR1 LNHDA and CDR2 SQIVND (reference sequence). CDR3 region: CASRYRGWNTEAFF. In DNA, the CDR3 is TGTGCCAGTAGGTACAGGGGGTGGAACACTGAAGCTTTCTTT.

This clone was picked up one time. This rearrangement joins TRBV5-1 to TRBJ2-2, with a tentative D call TRBD1 (6 bases). Trimming cost V 6 bases and J 2 bases, with 11 bases left between them. Germline V CDR1 and CDR2: SGHRS, YFSETQ. This CDR3 has 14 residues. CDR3 sequence: CASNTGLNTGELFF. The DNA of the CDR3 is TGCGCCAGCAACACAGGGTTAAACACCGGGGAGCTGTTTTTT. Full variable domain (missing parts from reference TRBV5-1 and TRBJ2-2): KAGVTQTPRYLIKTRGQQVTLSCSPISGHRSVSWYQQTPGQGLQFLFEYFSETQRNKGNFPGRFSGRQFSNSRSEMNVSTLELGDSALYLCASNTGLNTGELFFGEGSRLTVL.